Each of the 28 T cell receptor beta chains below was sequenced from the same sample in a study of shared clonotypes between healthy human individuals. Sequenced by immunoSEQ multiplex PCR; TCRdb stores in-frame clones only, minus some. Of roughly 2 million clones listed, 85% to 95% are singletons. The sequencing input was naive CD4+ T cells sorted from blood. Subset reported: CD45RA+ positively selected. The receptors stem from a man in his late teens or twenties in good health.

Here the CDR3 reads CASSNSGRISTDTQYF. CDR3 sequence (DNA): TGTGCCAGCAGCAACAGCGGGAGGATAAGCACAGATACGCAGTATTTT. The chain uses TRBV21-1 and TRBJ2-3; the D call TRBD2 from the table was never checked on the DNA. TRBV21-1 is termed a pseudogene. The CDR3 runs 16 residues.

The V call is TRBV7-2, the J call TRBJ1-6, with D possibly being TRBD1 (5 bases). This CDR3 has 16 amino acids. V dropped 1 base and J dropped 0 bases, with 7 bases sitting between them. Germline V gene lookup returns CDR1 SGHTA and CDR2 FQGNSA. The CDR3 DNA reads TGTGCCAGCAGCTTAGTGGGACCCTCCTATAATTCACCCCTCCACTTT. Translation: CASSLVGPSYNSPLHF.

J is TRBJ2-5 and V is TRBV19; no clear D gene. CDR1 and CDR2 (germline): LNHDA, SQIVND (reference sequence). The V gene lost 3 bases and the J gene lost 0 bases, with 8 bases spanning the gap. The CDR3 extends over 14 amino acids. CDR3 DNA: TGTGCCAGTAGTATTAAATCCAACCAAGAGACCCAGTACTTC. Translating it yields CASSIKSNQETQYF.

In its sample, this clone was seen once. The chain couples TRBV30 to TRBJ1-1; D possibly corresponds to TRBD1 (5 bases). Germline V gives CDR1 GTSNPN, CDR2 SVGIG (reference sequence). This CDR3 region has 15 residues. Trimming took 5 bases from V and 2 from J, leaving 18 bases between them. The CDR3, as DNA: TGTGCCTGGGGGACGATTCGGAGGGGAAACACTGAAGCTTTCTTT. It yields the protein CAWGTIRRGNTEAFF.

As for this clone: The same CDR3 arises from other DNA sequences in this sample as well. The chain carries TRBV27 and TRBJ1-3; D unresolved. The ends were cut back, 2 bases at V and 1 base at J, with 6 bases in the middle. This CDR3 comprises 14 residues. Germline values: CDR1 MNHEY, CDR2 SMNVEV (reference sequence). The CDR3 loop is CASSLRGSGNTIYF. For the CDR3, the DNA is TGTGCCAGCAGTTTACGAGGGTCTGGAAACACCATATATTTT.

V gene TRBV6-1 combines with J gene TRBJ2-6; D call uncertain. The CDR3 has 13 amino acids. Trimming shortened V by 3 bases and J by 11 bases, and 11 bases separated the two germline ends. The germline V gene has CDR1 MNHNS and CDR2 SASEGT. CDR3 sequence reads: CASSEVWADVLTF. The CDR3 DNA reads TGTGCCAGCAGTGAGGTGTGGGCGGACGTCCTGACTTTC.

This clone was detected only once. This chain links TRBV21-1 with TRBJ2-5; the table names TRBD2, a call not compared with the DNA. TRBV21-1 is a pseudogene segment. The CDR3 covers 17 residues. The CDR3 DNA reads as TGTGCCAGCAGCGCTCAAACGGGGACTAGCGGGACGGAGACCCAGTACTTC. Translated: CASSAQTGTSGTETQYF.

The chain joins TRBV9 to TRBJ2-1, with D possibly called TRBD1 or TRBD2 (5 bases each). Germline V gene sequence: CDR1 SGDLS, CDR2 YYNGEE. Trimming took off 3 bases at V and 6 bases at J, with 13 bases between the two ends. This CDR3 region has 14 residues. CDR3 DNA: TGTGCCAGCAGCGCCACCGGGACCCTCAATGAGCAGTTCTTC. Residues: CASSATGTLNEQFF.

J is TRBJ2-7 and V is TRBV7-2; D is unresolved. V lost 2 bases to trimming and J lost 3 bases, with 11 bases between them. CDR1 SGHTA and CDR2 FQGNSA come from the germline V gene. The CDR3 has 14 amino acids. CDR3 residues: CASSLSRTDYEQYF. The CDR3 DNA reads TGTGCCAGCAGCTTATCTCGCACGGACTACGAGCAGTACTTC.

The CDR3: CASSPDGTRAYEQYF. The CDR3 DNA follows: TGTGCCAGTAGCCCTGACGGGACTAGGGCCTACGAGCAGTACTTC. The J gene is TRBJ2-7, the V gene TRBV19, with 8 bases matching TRBD2. CDR3 length: 15 amino acids. V lost 6 bases and J lost 2; bases outside the gene matches: 9. The germline V gene has CDR1 LNHDA and CDR2 SQIVND (reference sequence).

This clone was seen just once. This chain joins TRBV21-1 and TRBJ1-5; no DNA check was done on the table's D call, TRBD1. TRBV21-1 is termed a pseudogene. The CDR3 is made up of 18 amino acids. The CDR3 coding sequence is TGTGCCAGCAGCAAAGGGGCAGGGGGCGGTTTATTCAATCAGCCCCAGCATTTT. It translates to CASSKGAGGGLFNQPQHF.

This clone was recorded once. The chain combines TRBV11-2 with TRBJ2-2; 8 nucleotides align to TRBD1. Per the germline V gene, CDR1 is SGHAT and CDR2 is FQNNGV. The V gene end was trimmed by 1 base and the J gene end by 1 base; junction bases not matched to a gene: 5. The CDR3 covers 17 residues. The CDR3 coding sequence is TGTGCCAGCAGCTTAGCCCCCGGGACAGGGAACACCGGGGAGCTGTTTTTT. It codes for CASSLAPGTGNTGELFF. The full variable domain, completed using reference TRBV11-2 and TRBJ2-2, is EAGVAQSPRYKIIEKRQSVAFWCNPISGHATLYWYQQILGQGPKLLIQFQNNGVVDDSQLPKDRFSAERLKGVDSTLKIQPAKLEDSAVYLCASSLAPGTGNTGELFFGEGSRLTVL.

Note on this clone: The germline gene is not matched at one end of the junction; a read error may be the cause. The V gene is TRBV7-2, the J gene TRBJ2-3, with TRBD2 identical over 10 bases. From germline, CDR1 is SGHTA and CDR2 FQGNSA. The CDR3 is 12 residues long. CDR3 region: CASSMRTSGPSF. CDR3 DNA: TGTGCCAGCAGCATGAGGACTAGCGGCCCGTCTTTT. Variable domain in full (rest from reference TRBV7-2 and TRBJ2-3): GAGVSQSPSNKVTEKGKDVELRCDPISGHTALYWYRQSLGQGLEFLIYFQGNSAPDKSGLPSDRFSAERTGGSVSTLTIQRTQQEDSAVYLCASSMRTSGPSFGPGTRLTVL.

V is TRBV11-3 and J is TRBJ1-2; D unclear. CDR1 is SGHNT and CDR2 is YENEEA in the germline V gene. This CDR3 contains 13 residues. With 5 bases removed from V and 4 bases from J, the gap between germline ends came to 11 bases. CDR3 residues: CASSPRTVYGYTF. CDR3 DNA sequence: TGTGCCAGCAGCCCTAGGACGGTCTATGGCTACACCTTC.

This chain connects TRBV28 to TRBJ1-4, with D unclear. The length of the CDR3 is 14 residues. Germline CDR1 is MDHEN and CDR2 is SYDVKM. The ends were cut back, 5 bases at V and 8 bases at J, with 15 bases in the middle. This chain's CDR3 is CASSSTGIQEKLFF. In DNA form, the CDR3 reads TGTGCCAGCAGTAGTACGGGTATTCAGGAAAAACTGTTTTTT.

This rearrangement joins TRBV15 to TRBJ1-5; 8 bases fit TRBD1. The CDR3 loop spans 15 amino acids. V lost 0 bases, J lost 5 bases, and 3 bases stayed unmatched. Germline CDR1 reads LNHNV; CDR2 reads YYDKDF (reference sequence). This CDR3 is CATSREDRVDQPQHF. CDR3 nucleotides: TGTGCCACCAGCAGAGAGGACAGGGTCGATCAGCCCCAGCATTTT. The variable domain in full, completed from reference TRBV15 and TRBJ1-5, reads DAMVIQNPRYQVTQFGKPVTLSCSQTLNHNVMYWYQQKSSQAPKLLFHYYDKDFNNEADTPDNFQSRRPNTSFCFLDIRSPGLGDTAMYLCATSREDRVDQPQHFGDGTRLSIL.

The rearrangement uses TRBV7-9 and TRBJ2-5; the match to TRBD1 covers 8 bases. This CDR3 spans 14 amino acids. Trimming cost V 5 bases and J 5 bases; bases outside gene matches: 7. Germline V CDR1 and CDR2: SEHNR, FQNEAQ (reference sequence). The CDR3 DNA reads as TGTGCCAGCAGCGCAGACAGGGGAGGCGAGACCCAGTACTTC. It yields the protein CASSADRGGETQYF.

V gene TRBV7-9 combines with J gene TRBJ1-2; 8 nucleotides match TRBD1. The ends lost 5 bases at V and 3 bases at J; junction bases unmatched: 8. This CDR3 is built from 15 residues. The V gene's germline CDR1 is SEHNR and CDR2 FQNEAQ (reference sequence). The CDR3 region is CASSLRQGFDYGYTF. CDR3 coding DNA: TGTGCCAGCAGCCTAAGACAGGGGTTTGACTATGGCTACACCTTC.

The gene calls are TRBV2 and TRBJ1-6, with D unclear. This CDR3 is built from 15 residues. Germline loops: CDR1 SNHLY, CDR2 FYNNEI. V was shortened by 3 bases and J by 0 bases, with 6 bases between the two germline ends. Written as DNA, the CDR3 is TGTGCCAGCAGTGACCAGCTCTCCTATAATTCACCCCTCCACTTT. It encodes CASSDQLSYNSPLHF.

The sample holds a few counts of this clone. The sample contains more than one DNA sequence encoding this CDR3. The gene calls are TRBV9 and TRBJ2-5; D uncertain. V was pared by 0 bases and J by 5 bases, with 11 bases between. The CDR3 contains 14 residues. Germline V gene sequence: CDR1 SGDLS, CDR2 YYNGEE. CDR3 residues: CASSVGGLGETQYF. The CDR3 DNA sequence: TGTGCCAGCAGCGTAGGTGGGTTGGGGGAGACCCAGTACTTC.

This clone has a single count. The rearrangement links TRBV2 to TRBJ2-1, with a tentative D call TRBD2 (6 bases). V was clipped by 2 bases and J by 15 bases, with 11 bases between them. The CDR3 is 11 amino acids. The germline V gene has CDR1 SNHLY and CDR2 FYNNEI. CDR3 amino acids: CASSESGVAFF. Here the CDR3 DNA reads TGTGCCAGCAGTGAATCGGGGGTCGCGTTCTTC.

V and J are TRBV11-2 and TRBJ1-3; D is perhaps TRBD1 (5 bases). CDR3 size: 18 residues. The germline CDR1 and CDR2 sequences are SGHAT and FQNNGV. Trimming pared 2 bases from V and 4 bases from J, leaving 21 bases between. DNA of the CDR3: TGTGCCAGCAGCTTAACATTTCGGACGTCGGGGCAGGGAAACACCATATATTTT. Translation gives CASSLTFRTSGQGNTIYF.

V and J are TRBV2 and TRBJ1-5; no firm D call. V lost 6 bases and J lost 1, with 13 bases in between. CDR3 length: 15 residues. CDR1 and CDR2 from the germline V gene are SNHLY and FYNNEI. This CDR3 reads CASSGEGRSNQPQHF. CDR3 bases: TGTGCCAGCAGCGGCGAGGGTAGAAGCAATCAGCCCCAGCATTTT.

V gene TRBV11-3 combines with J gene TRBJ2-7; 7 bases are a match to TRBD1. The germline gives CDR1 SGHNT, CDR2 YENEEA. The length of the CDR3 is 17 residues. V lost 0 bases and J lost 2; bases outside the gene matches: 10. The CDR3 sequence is CASSLDPETGTPYEQYF. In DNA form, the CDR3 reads TGTGCCAGCAGCTTAGATCCAGAGACAGGGACCCCCTACGAGCAGTACTTC.

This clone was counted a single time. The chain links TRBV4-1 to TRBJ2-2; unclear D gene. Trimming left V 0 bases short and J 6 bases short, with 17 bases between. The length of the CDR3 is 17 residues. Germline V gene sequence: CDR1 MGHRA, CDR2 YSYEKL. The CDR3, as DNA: TGCGCCAGCAGCCAAGATTTTGGGCTAGGATTCCCCGGGGAGCTGTTTTTT. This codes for CASSQDFGLGFPGELFF.

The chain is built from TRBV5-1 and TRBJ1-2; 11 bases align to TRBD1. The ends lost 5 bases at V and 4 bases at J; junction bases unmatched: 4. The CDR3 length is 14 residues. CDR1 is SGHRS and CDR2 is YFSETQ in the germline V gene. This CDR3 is CASRPGTGGYGYTF. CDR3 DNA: TGCGCCAGCAGGCCCGGGACAGGGGGCTATGGCTACACCTTC.

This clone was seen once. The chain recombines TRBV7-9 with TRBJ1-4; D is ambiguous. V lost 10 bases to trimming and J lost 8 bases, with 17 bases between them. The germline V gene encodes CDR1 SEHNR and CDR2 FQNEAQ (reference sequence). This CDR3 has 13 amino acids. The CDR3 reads CATTLGNEEKLFF. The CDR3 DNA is TGTGCCACCACCCTGGGGAACGAGGAAAAACTGTTTTTT. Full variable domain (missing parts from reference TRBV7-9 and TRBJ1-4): DTGVSQNPRHKITKRGQNVTFRCDPISEHNRLYWYRQTLGQGPEFLTYFQNEAQLEKSRLLSDRFSAERPKGSFSTLEIQRTEQGDSAMYLCATTLGNEEKLFFGSGTQLSVL.

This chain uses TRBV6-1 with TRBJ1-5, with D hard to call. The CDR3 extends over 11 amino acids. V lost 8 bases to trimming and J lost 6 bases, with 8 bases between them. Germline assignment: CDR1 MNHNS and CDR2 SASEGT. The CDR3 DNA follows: TGTGCCAGCGCCCAAGGTCAGCCCCAGCATTTT. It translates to CASAQGQPQHF.